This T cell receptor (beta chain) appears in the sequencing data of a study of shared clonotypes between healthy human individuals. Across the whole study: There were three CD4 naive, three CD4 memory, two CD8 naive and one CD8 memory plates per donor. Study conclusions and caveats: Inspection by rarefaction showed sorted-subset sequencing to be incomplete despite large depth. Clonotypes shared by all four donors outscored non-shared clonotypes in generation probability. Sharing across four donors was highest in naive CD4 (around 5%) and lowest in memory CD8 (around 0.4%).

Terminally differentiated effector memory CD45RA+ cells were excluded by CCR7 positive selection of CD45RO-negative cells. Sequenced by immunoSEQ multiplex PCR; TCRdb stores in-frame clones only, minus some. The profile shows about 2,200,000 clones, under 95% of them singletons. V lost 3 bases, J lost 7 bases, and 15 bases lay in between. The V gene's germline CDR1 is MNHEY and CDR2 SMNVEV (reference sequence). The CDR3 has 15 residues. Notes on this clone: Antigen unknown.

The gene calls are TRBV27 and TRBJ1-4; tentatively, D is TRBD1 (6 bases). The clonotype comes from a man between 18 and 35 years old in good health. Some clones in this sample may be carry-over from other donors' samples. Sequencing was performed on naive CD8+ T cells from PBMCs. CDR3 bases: TGTGCCAGCAGTTTGTGGAGGACAGCTCCTGAAAAACTGTTTTTT. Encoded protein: CASSLWRTAPEKLFF. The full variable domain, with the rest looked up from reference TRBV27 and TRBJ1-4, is EAQVTQNPRYLITVTGKKLTVTCSQNMNHEYMSWYRQDPGLGLRQIYYSMNVEVTDKGDVPEGYKVSRKEKRNFPLILESPSPNQTSLYFCASSLWRTAPEKLFFGSGTQLSVL.